A single sample gave rise to the 5 T cell receptor beta chains below, sequenced in a study of blood T cells in healthy people across ages. A sample-barcoded 5' primer and a J-beta primer mix were used in a second PCR of roughly 7 to 11 cycles. TCRdb re-analysed the 5' RACE reads in MiXCR, keeping a single row per CDR3 protein. The table has 750,000 to 950,000 distinct CDR3 sequences, almost 30% seen once. These data were also filed under a second study, of T cells of mothers and their children.

What was sequenced was blood. All receptors come from a woman aged 40 to 49 in good health.

This clonotype was seen at least ten times. The rearrangement joins TRBV10-3 to TRBJ2-1; TRBD2 aligns across 9 bases. The V segment lost 3 bases and the J segment 4 bases; nucleotides outside the gene matches: 4. This CDR3 has 15 residues. CDR1 ENHRY and CDR2 SYGVKD come from the germline V gene. CDR3 coding DNA: TGTGCCATCAGTGATAGCGGGGGCCCATACAATGAGCAGTTCTTC. Protein product: CAISDSGGPYNEQFF.

The chain carries TRBV28 and TRBJ1-5, with D tentatively TRBD1 (5 bases). Germline assignment: CDR1 MDHEN and CDR2 SYDVKM. The CDR3 spans 16 residues. V was clipped by 1 base and J by 4 bases, with 14 bases between them. The CDR3 DNA reads as TGTGCCAGCAGTTTATCGTCGAGGGGTCGGAATCAGCCCCAGCATTTT. Translating it yields CASSLSSRGRNQPQHF.

This rearrangement joins TRBV18 to TRBJ1-2; possible D gene TRBD1, 5 bases. V dropped 4 bases and J dropped 6 bases, with 15 bases sitting between them. The germline V gene has CDR1 KGHSH and CDR2 LQKENI. The length of the CDR3 is 14 residues. CDR3 amino acids: CASSQSQGRDGYTF. The CDR3 region has the DNA TGTGCCAGCTCACAGTCGCAGGGCCGGGATGGCTACACCTTC.

Ten or more counts support this clonotype. The chain joins TRBV12-3 or TRBV12-4 to TRBJ1-2; no clear D gene. Trimming took 6 bases from V and 4 from J, leaving 6 bases between them. The CDR3 consists of 11 residues. CDR3: CASSLSYGYTF. The CDR3 DNA reads as TGTGCCAGCAGCTTATCCTATGGCTACACCTTC.

Comment on this clonotype: Because it lacks the conserved phenylalanine or tryptophan at the end, this CDR3 is likely a read error. This chain uses TRBV7-2 with TRBJ2-1, with D perhaps given as TRBD1 or TRBD2 (5 bases each). Trimming pared 5 bases from V and 1 base from J, leaving 12 bases between. The germline V gene has CDR1 SGHTA and CDR2 FQGNSA. The CDR3 runs 15 residues. CDR3 nucleotide sequence: TGTGCCAGCAGCGACCGGGACGGGTCCTACAATGAGCAGTTCTTA. Amino acid sequence: CASSDRDGSYNEQFL.